This TCR beta chain comes out of a study of CD4 T cells in relation to SARS-CoV-2 and coronaviruses. Study details: After roughly ten days of antigen culture, PBMC TCR beta CDR3s were sequenced.

TCRdb's table, derived via immunoSEQ multiplex PCR, lists solely in-frame clones and lacks some. The data show some 37,000 clones, around 80% seen once. Findings of the study overall: No crossreactivity against non-spike viral proteins was tested here.

In the case of this clone: The antigen is unknown.

Naive or memory CD4+ cells were cultured 1:1 with T cell-depleted PBMCs plus CEF. The CDR3 sequence is 17 residues long. Looked up from germline, CDR1 is SEHNR and CDR2 is FQNEAQ (reference sequence). V was pared by 6 bases and J by 1 base, with 18 bases between. Sequencing was performed on memory CD4+ T cells from PBMCs, cultured in vitro. The rearrangement uses TRBV7-9 and TRBJ2-2; possibly TRBD1 for D (6 bases). The source of this sequence is an adult with COVID-19. This chain's CDR3 is CASRQDLTTGNTGELFF. The CDR3, as DNA: TGTGCCAGCAGACAAGATCTAACGACAGGGAACACCGGGGAGCTGTTTTTT.